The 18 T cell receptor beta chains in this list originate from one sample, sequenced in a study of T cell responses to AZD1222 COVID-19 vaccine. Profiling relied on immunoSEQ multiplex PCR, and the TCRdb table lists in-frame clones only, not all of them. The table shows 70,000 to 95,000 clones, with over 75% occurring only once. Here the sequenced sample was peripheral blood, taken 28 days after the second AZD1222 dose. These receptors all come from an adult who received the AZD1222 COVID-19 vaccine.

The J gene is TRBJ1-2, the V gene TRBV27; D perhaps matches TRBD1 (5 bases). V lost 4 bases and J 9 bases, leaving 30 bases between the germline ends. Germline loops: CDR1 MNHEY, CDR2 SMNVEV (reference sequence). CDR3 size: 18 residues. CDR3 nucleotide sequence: TGTGCCAGCAGTTCGTTACCGGACACTCAATTATGGTTCAAAAGCTACACCTTC. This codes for CASSSLPDTQLWFKSYTF.

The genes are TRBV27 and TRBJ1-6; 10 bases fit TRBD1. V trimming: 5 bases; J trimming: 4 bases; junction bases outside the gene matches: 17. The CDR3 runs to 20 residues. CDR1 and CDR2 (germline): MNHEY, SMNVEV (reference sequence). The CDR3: CASSIRTSGTGAGYNSPLHF. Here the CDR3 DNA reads TGTGCCAGCAGTATCAGGACCTCCGGGACAGGGGCGGGATATAATTCACCCCTCCACTTT.

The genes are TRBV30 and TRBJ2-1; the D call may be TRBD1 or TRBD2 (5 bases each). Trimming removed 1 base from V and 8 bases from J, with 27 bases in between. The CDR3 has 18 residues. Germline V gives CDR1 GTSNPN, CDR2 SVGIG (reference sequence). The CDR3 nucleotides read TGTGCCTGGAGTGGTCCCGATTCGAGGGGCGAACTAGTTCATGAGCAGTTCTTC. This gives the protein CAWSGPDSRGELVHEQFF.

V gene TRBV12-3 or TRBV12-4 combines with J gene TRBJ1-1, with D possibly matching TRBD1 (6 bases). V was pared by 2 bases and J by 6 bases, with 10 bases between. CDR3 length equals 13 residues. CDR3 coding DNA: TGTGCCAGCAGTTTAAGTTCAGGGGCTGAAGCTTTCTTT. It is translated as CASSLSSGAEAFF.

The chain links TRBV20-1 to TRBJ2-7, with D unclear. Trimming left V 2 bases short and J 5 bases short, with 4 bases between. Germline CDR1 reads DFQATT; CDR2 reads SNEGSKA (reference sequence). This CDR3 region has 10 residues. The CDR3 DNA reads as TGCAGTGCTAGAAGCAACGAGCAGTACTTC. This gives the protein CSARSNEQYF.

For the CDR3, the DNA is TGTGCCAGCAGTTCCCACGCCAATCAGCCCCAGCATTTT. Translating it yields CASSSHANQPQHF. This rearrangement joins TRBV12-3 or TRBV12-4 to TRBJ1-5, with D unclear. V lost 4 bases and J 3 bases, leaving 7 bases between the germline ends. The CDR3 is made up of 13 amino acids.

DNA of the CDR3: TGTGCCAGCAGCTTAGGGAAGAACAGGGCAGTCGTGGGTAATGAAAAACTGTTTTTT. Translation: CASSLGKNRAVVGNEKLFF. V is TRBV7-8 and J is TRBJ1-4, with D possibly being TRBD1 (6 bases). V was trimmed by 1 base and J by 4 bases, leaving 22 bases between them. Germline V lookup: CDR1 SGHVS, CDR2 FQNEAQ. The CDR3 consists of 19 residues.

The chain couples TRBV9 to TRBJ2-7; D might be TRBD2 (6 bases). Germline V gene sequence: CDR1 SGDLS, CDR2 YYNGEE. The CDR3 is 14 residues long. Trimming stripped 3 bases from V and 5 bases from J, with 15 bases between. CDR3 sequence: CASSAGLPKDEQYF. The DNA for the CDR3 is TGTGCCAGCAGCGCGGGACTCCCAAAGGACGAGCAGTACTTC.

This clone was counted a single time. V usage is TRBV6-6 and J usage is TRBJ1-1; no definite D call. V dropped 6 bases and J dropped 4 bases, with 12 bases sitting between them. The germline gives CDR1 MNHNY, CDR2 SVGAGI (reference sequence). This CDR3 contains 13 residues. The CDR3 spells CASRGADGTEAFF. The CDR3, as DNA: TGTGCCAGCAGGGGAGCGGATGGCACTGAAGCTTTCTTT.

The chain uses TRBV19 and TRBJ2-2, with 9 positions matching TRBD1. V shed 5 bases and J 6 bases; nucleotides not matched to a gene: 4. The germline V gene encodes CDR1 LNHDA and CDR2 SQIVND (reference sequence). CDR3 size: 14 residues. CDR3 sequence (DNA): TGTGCCAGTAGTGACAGGGGGAGGGCCGGGGAGCTGTTTTTT. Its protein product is CASSDRGRAGELFF.

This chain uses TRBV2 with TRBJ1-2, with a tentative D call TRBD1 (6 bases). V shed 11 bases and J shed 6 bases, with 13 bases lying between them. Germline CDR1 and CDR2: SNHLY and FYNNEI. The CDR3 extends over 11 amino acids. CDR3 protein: CAPNRVDGYTF. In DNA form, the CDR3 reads TGTGCCCCGAACAGGGTGGATGGCTACACCTTC.

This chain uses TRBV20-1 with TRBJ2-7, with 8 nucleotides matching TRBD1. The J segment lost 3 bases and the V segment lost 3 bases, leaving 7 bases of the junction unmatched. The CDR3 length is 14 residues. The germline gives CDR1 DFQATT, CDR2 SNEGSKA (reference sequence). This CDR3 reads CSASGNRGNYEQYF. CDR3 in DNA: TGCAGTGCTAGTGGCAACAGGGGGAACTACGAGCAGTACTTC.

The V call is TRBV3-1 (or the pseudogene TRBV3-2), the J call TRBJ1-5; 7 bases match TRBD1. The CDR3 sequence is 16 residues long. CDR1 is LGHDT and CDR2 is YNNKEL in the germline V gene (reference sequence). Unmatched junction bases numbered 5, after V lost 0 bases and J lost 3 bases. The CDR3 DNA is TGTGCCAGCAGCCAAGACGGGACAGAATACAATCAGCCCCAGCATTTT. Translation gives CASSQDGTEYNQPQHF.

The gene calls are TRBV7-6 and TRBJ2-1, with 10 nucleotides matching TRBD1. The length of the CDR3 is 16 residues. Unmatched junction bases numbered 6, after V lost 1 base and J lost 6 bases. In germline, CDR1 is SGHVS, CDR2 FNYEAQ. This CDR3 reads CASSLVGRTGGNEQFF. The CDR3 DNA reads TGTGCCAGCAGCTTAGTTGGTAGGACAGGGGGCAATGAGCAGTTCTTC. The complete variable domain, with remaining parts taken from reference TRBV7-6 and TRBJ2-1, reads GAGVSQSPRYKVTKRGQDVALRCDPISGHVSLYWYRQALGQGPEFLTYFNYEAQQDKSGLPNDRFSAERPEGSISTLTIQRTEQRDSAMYRCASSLVGRTGGNEQFFGPGTRLTVL.

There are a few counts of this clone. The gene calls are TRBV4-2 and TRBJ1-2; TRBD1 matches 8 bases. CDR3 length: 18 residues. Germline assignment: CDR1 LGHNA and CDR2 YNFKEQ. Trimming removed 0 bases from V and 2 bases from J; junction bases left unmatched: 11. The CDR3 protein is CASSQDPSGAGGNYGYTF. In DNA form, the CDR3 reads TGTGCCAGCAGCCAAGACCCGAGTGGGGCAGGGGGCAACTATGGCTACACCTTC.

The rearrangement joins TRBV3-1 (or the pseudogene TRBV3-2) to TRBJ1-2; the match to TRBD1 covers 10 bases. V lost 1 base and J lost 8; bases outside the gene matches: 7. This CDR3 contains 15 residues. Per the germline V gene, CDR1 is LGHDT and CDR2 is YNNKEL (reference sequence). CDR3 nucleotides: TGTGCCAGCAGCCAAGCCGACAGGGGGCAGGCCGGCTACACCTTC. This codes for CASSQADRGQAGYTF.

CDR3 in amino acids: CASSLSSVGGYEQYF. The CDR3 nucleotides read TGTGCCAGCAGCTTGAGTAGCGTGGGGGGTTACGAGCAGTACTTC. The J gene is TRBJ2-7, the V gene TRBV7-9, with D perhaps matching TRBD2 (6 bases). Trimming took off 3 bases at V and 4 bases at J, with 16 bases between the two ends. Germline V lookup: CDR1 SEHNR, CDR2 FQNEAQ (reference sequence). The CDR3 is 15 residues long.

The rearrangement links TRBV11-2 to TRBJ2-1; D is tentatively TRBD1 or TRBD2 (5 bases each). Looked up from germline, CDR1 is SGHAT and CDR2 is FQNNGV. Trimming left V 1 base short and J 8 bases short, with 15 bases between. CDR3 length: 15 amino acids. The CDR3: CASSLGGTAWDEQFF. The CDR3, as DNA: TGTGCCAGCAGCTTAGGGGGGACGGCTTGGGATGAGCAGTTCTTC.